The 12 T cell receptor beta chains listed next were all sequenced from one sample in a study of shared clonotypes between healthy human individuals. The data were produced by immunoSEQ multiplex PCR, yet TCRdb's version contains in-frame clones alone and is incomplete. Counted here are approximately 1.1 million clones, more than 75% occurring once; the ten biggest clones make up more than 0.5%. The sequencing input was memory CD4+ T cells from PBMCs. Subset meaning: CD45RA-negative fraction. The source is a young man in good health. Some clones in this sample may be carry-over from other donors' samples.

The chain employs TRBV7-3 and TRBJ2-1; 8 bases map to TRBD1. This CDR3 spans 15 amino acids. In germline, CDR1 is SGHTA, CDR2 FQGTGA. The V gene end was trimmed by 5 bases and the J gene end by 9 bases; junction bases not matched to a gene: 12. The CDR3 sequence: CASSRQGRGVGEQFF. CDR3 bases: TGTGCCAGCAGCCGACAGGGGAGAGGTGTAGGTGAGCAGTTCTTC.

A few counts support this clone. The chain combines TRBV30 with TRBJ1-1; D remains unclear. The CDR3 totals 13 residues. Per germline, CDR1 GTSNPN and CDR2 SVGIG (reference sequence). V dropped 0 bases and J dropped 12 bases, with 17 bases sitting between them. This chain's CDR3 is CAWSVHSRGITFF. The CDR3 DNA reads as TGTGCCTGGAGTGTACACTCGAGAGGGATAACTTTCTTT.

The chain employs TRBV29-1 and TRBJ2-7, with 9 bases aligning to TRBD2. Germline values: CDR1 SQVTM, CDR2 ANQGSEA. With V trimmed by 7 bases and J by 6 bases, 10 bases remained unmatched. The CDR3 has 13 amino acids. Here the CDR3 reads CSASTSGSFEQYF. CDR3 bases: TGCAGCGCATCAACTAGCGGGTCGTTCGAGCAGTACTTC.

This sequence joins TRBV5-1 and TRBJ2-3; tentatively, D is TRBD1 (6 bases). The CDR3 runs to 13 residues. Germline CDR1 and CDR2: SGHRS and YFSETQ. The V gene lost 0 bases and the J gene lost 11 bases, with 13 bases spanning the gap. This CDR3 is CASSLVTGPGQYF. CDR3 nucleotide sequence: TGCGCCAGCAGCTTGGTAACAGGGCCAGGGCAGTATTTT. Using reference TRBV5-1 and TRBJ2-3 for the parts outside the CDR3, the full variable domain is KAGVTQTPRYLIKTRGQQVTLSCSPISGHRSVSWYQQTPGQGLQFLFEYFSETQRNKGNFPGRFSGRQFSNSRSEMNVSTLELGDSALYLCASSLVTGPGQYFGPGTRLTVL.

There are many counts of this clone. This chain connects TRBV5-1 to TRBJ2-5; unclear D gene. Germline V CDR1 and CDR2: SGHRS, YFSETQ. The ends were cut back, 7 bases at V and 2 bases at J, with 9 bases in the middle. The CDR3 is 12 amino acids. For the CDR3, the DNA is TGCGCCAGCGGGTCTCCTCAAGAGACCCAGTACTTC. It specifies CASGSPQETQYF.

The rearrangement links TRBV11-3 to TRBJ2-3; 7 positions match TRBD1. CDR3 size: 16 residues. V lost 1 base and J lost 4; bases outside the gene matches: 8. The germline gives CDR1 SGHNT, CDR2 YENEEA. The CDR3 region has the DNA TGTGCCAGCAGCTTAGGATGGGACAGACAACCAGATACGCAGTATTTT. It specifies CASSLGWDRQPDTQYF.

The chain links TRBV29-1 to TRBJ1-1; no definite D call. Germline-derived CDR1 and CDR2 are SQVTM and ANQGSEA. The CDR3 consists of 12 residues. The germline V and J ends were trimmed by 7 bases and 3 bases, with 12 bases remaining between them. The CDR3 loop is CSAKEAYTEAFF. The CDR3 DNA reads TGCAGCGCTAAAGAGGCCTACACTGAAGCTTTCTTT.

The chain recombines TRBV6-6 with TRBJ1-1; TRBD1 is a possible D gene (5 bases). CDR3 length: 14 residues. V was trimmed by 6 bases and J by 4 bases, leaving 15 bases between them. Germline V lookup: CDR1 MNHNY, CDR2 SVGAGI (reference sequence). The CDR3, as DNA: TGTGCCAGCAGCCAGGGAGGTAGGTCCACTGAAGCTTTCTTT. Protein product: CASSQGGRSTEAFF.

This chain joins TRBV11-2 and TRBJ2-7; perhaps D is TRBD1 or TRBD2 (5 bases each). CDR1 and CDR2 from the germline V gene are SGHAT and FQNNGV. The germline V and J ends were trimmed by 8 bases and 6 bases, with 20 bases remaining between them. The CDR3 runs to 14 residues. DNA of the CDR3: TGTGCCAGCGGGGGAACGGGAAAGTGGCTCGAGCAGTACTTC. Protein product: CASGGTGKWLEQYF.

This chain links TRBV7-2 with TRBJ2-7, with D hard to call. The germline V gene encodes CDR1 SGHTA and CDR2 FQGNSA. This CDR3 is 15 amino acids long. Trimming took off 1 base at V and 0 bases at J, with 10 bases between the two ends. The CDR3 spells CASSLDPYSSYEQYF. For the CDR3, the DNA is TGTGCCAGCAGCTTAGATCCCTATAGCTCCTACGAGCAGTACTTC.

The gene calls are TRBV28 and TRBJ2-1, with 8 bases matching TRBD1. This CDR3 contains 15 residues. Germline V gene sequence: CDR1 MDHEN, CDR2 SYDVKM. The trim removed 6 bases at V and 5 bases at J, leaving 9 bases unmatched. The DNA for the CDR3 is TGTGCCAGCAGCTCGCACGGGACAGGTGACAATGAGCAGTTCTTC. Translated: CASSSHGTGDNEQFF.

The chain joins TRBV19 to TRBJ2-7, with no clear D. The CDR3 has 16 amino acids. The V end was cut by 4 bases, the J end by 0 bases, with 16 bases between. Germline V gene data show CDR1 as LNHDA and CDR2 as SQIVND (reference sequence). The CDR3 protein is CASSRVGGSYSYEQYF. As DNA, the CDR3 is TGTGCCAGTAGTAGAGTTGGCGGATCATACTCCTACGAGCAGTACTTC.